Detailed here is one T cell receptor beta chain. Its specificity is not known. During the collection period, no donor immune events like infections were recorded. The CDR3 sequence is 16 residues long. The V gene's germline CDR1 is SGHDT and CDR2 YYEEEE. V shed 5 bases and J shed 5 bases, with 21 bases lying between them. This record comes from a study of identifying expanded T cells in peripheral blood. Study-level findings and limits: Differentially abundant clones: around 1.2 between replicates, 16.4 at around 14 days, approximately 19 at four. Clone count variance between approximately two-week samples rose with total template count.

The assay was immunoSEQ multiplex PCR, and TCRdb's table has in-frame clones only and misses some. The sample yields about 50,000 clones, approximately 82% seen once. The rearrangement uses TRBV5-6 and TRBJ2-3; D might be TRBD1 or TRBD2, each matching 5 bases. The sample taken for sequencing was blood. The sequence was obtained from a person aged 18 to 70 in good health. CDR3 nucleotides: TGTGCCAGCAGACCGGGACGACTCAACATTTTAGATACGCAGTATTTT. Translated: CASRPGRLNILDTQYF.